This T cell receptor (beta chain) was sequenced for a study of T-cell reconstitution after alpha-beta-depleted transplantation in children. This clonotype was found a few times. Its target is unknown. Points from the study as a whole: When one year had passed after transplant, most T-cell counts and diversity came from newly produced T cells. Several hundred graft clones that had expanded were reportedly the source of alpha-beta T cells about two months after transplant.

V lost 3 bases to trimming and J lost 2 bases, with 14 bases between them. The CDR3 is 14 residues long. Germline lookup yields CDR1 SQVTM and CDR2 ANQGSEA. The TCRbeta library incorporated unique molecular identifiers. TCRdb processed the PCR reads anew with MiXCR; each CDR3 protein has one entry. This table holds a few hundred thousand distinct CDR3 sequences, under 15% found once. Sequenced here: PBMCs, mostly from graft donor cells, sampled 360 days after TCRalphabeta/CD19-depleted stem cell transplant. This clonotype was obtained from a male patient younger than 18 who had a stem cell transplant for acute myeloid leukemia, so the T cells may come from the graft donor. The genes are TRBV29-1 and TRBJ2-7; no reliable D call. The CDR3 DNA is TGCAGCGTTGAGGTAGACAACTTAACCTACGAGCAGTACTTC. Protein sequence: CSVEVDNLTYEQYF.